The present TCR beta chain was sequenced within a study of CD8 T cells in ankylosing spondylitis. TCRdb itself ran the 5' RACE reads through MiXCR, one entry per CDR3 protein. The sample shows around 39,000 distinct CDR3 sequences, approximately 10% of them seen only once. This clonotype was counted a few times. This CDR3 comprises 18 residues. Between the trimmed V and J ends, which lost 2 bases and 2 bases, there was a span of 22 bases. Germline CDR1 is MNHEY and CDR2 is SVGAGI. The TCR originated in a male donor with ankylosing spondylitis. The V and J genes are TRBV6-5 and TRBJ2-7; D is perhaps TRBD1 or TRBD2 (6 bases each). Material for sequencing was synovial fluid, either unsorted or a sorted T cell fraction (not recorded which). CDR3 nucleotides: TGTGCCAGCAGTTACCCGAGTACAAGGGGGGACGGAACCTACGAGCAGTACTTC. Protein product: CASSYPSTRGDGTYEQYF.